These 2 T cell receptor beta chains originate from one sample sequenced in a study of T cell responses to AZD1222 COVID-19 vaccine. Libraries were prepared by immunoSEQ multiplex PCR; TCRdb keeps only in-frame clonotypes and omits some of them. The sample holds about 83,000 clones, 88% seen once. The sample in question was peripheral blood, obtained on day 0 of MenACWY control vaccination. The receptors come from an adult in good health.

The rearrangement links TRBV4-2 to TRBJ1-1, with D possibly TRBD1 on 6 matching bases. The germline V and J ends were trimmed by 4 bases and 0 bases, with 12 bases remaining between them. This CDR3 spans 15 amino acids. Germline CDR1 and CDR2: LGHNA and YNFKEQ. As DNA, the CDR3 is TGTGCCAGCAGCCGTAAAGGACAGTTGAACACTGAAGCTTTCTTT. This encodes CASSRKGQLNTEAFF.

This chain joins TRBV7-3 and TRBJ2-5; D is ambiguous. The ends were cut back, 4 bases at V and 5 bases at J, with 11 bases in the middle. CDR1 and CDR2 from the germline V gene are SGHTA and FQGTGA. The CDR3 contains 13 residues. For the CDR3, the DNA is TGTGCCAGCAGCTCCTACCTGACGGAGACCCAGTACTTC. It codes for CASSSYLTETQYF.